These 13 T cell receptor beta chains share one sample of origin, sequenced in a study of beta chain features in type 1 diabetes. Since all of the isolated RNA was reverse transcribed, expressed TCRB transcripts were what got sequenced. The assay was immunoSEQ multiplex PCR, and TCRdb's table has in-frame clones only and misses some. Here the sample spans 300,000 to 400,000 clones, 11% being singletons. Sequencing input: naive CD4+ T cells from blood. The receptors derive from a woman under 40 in good health.

V gene TRBV4-3 combines with J gene TRBJ2-7; TRBD1 aligns across 7 bases. The CDR3 sequence is 14 residues long. V lost 0 bases and J lost 5; bases outside the gene matches: 4. From germline, CDR1 is LGHNA and CDR2 YSLEER. CDR3 sequence (DNA): TGCGCCAGCAGCCAAGATTTGACAGGGAACGAGCAGTACTTC. Translated, it gives CASSQDLTGNEQYF.

This clone has only a few counts. The chain recombines TRBV5-4 with TRBJ2-1; D might be TRBD1 (5 bases). The CDR3 length is 15 residues. V gave up 0 bases and J gave up 2 bases, with 9 bases separating them. Germline CDR1 and CDR2: SGHNT and YYREEE (reference sequence). CDR3 amino acids: CASSLGAGTYNEQFF. The CDR3 nucleotides read TGTGCCAGCAGCTTGGGGGCAGGGACCTACAATGAGCAGTTCTTC. Based on the CDR3 plus reference TRBV5-4 and TRBJ2-1, the full variable domain is ETGVTQSPTHLIKTRGQQVTLRCSSQSGHNTVSWYQQALGQGPQFIFQYYREEENGRGNFPPRFSGLQFPNYSSELNVNALELDDSALYLCASSLGAGTYNEQFFGPGTRLTVL.

The CDR3 nucleotides are TGTGCCAGCAGCCCCTACTCCGGACAGGGGGGGGCCTACAATGAGCAGTTCTTC. Translated, it gives CASSPYSGQGGAYNEQFF. The rearrangement joins TRBV7-9 to TRBJ2-1; 10 nucleotides align to TRBD1. In germline, CDR1 is SEHNR, CDR2 FQNEAQ (reference sequence). V lost 5 bases to trimming and J lost 2 bases; unmatched junction nucleotides: 12. CDR3 length equals 18 residues.

This clone was seen a handful of times. The rearrangement uses TRBV28 and TRBJ2-7; tentative D call: TRBD2 (5 bases). The CDR3 has 13 residues. Looked up from germline, CDR1 is MDHEN and CDR2 is SYDVKM. Trimming took 5 bases from V and 3 from J, leaving 11 bases between them. In DNA, the CDR3 is TGTGCCAGCAGTGTTGGGAGTAGCTACGAGCAGTACTTC. As protein: CASSVGSSYEQYF. The full variable domain, in which reference TRBV28 and TRBJ2-7 provide the parts outside the CDR3, is DVKVTQSSRYLVKRTGEKVFLECVQDMDHENMFWYRQDPGLGLRLIYFSYDVKMKEKGDIPEGYSVSREKKERFSLILESASTNQTSMYLCASSVGSSYEQYFGPGTRLTVT.

The chain uses TRBV28 and TRBJ2-4, with a weak D call TRBD2 (5 bases). V lost 6 bases and J lost 0, with 21 bases in between. The CDR3 is 18 amino acids. The germline CDR1 and CDR2 sequences are MDHEN and SYDVKM. CDR3 sequence: CASSGSAGGTLAKNIQYF. The CDR3 nucleotides read TGTGCCAGCAGCGGATCTGCAGGAGGTACCCTAGCCAAAAACATTCAGTACTTC.

This clone has a handful of counts. This rearrangement joins TRBV9 to TRBJ2-7; the match to TRBD2 covers 10 bases. The germline V gene has CDR1 SGDLS and CDR2 YYNGEE. Trimming at V came to 2 bases and at J to 2 bases, leaving 7 bases not matched to a gene. CDR3 size: 16 residues. The CDR3 coding sequence is TGTGCCAGCAGCGTCTCCGGGACTAGCGAAACCTACGAGCAGTACTTC. Translating it yields CASSVSGTSETYEQYF.

This clone was counted a few times. The chain is built from TRBV7-2 and TRBJ2-1; a weak D match, TRBD1 (5 bases). V was pared by 3 bases and J by 7 bases, with 10 bases between. The CDR3 length is 13 residues. CDR1 and CDR2 from the germline V gene are SGHTA and FQGNSA. The CDR3 DNA reads as TGTGCCAGCAGCTTTTGGCAGGGAAATGAGCAGTTCTTC. The encoded protein is CASSFWQGNEQFF.

The chain employs TRBV30 and TRBJ2-2; tentatively, D is TRBD1 (5 bases). The V and J ends lost 5 bases and 6 bases respectively, with 13 bases between them. CDR1 and CDR2 (germline): GTSNPN, SVGIG (reference sequence). CDR3 length: 13 residues. Here the CDR3 DNA reads TGTGCCTGGGGACACCTAAACGCCGGGGAGCTGTTTTTT. The encoded protein is CAWGHLNAGELFF.

The V gene is TRBV28, the J gene TRBJ2-7; 7 bases agree with TRBD2. Germline V gives CDR1 MDHEN, CDR2 SYDVKM. After removal of 8 bases from V and 5 bases from J, the junction contained 3 bases not matched to a gene. This CDR3 contains 11 residues. CDR3 nucleotide sequence: TGTGCCAGCTCTACTAGCGACGAGCAGTACTTC. Protein: CASSTSDEQYF.

This clone turned up a few times. The chain couples TRBV27 to TRBJ2-6; D might be TRBD2 (5 bases). The CDR3 loop spans 17 amino acids. Germline V gives CDR1 MNHEY, CDR2 SMNVEV (reference sequence). Trimming took 6 bases from V and 4 from J, leaving 19 bases between them. This CDR3 reads CASRGPGSDAGANVLTF. The DNA of the CDR3 is TGTGCCAGCAGAGGACCGGGGTCCGACGCCGGGGCCAACGTCCTGACTTTC.

This clone was picked up a small number of times. The gene calls are TRBV30 and TRBJ2-1, with D uncertain. Trimming left V 3 bases short and J 7 bases short, with 10 bases between. The CDR3 spans 12 residues. Looked up from germline, CDR1 is GTSNPN and CDR2 is SVGIG (reference sequence). CDR3 DNA: TGTGCCTGGAGGGGTGGAGCGAATGAGCAGTTCTTC. The encoded protein is CAWRGGANEQFF.

This clone has only a few counts. J is TRBJ2-5 and V is TRBV7-2, with 14 bases fitting TRBD2. CDR1 is SGHTA, CDR2 FQGNSA, per germline. There are 15 residues in the CDR3. Trimming removed 10 bases from V and 4 bases from J; junction bases left unmatched: 8. The CDR3 here is CATGLAGGVGETQYF. The CDR3 DNA reads TGTGCCACCGGACTAGCGGGAGGAGTGGGAGAGACCCAGTACTTC.

The genes are TRBV29-1 and TRBJ1-2; D is undetermined. The CDR3 runs to 14 residues. Trimming cost V 0 bases and J 4 bases, with 12 bases left between them. In germline, CDR1 is SQVTM, CDR2 ANQGSEA. As DNA, the CDR3 is TGCAGCGTTGAAGAGCTAGGTTCTCTCTATGGCTACACCTTC. This sequence encodes CSVEELGSLYGYTF.